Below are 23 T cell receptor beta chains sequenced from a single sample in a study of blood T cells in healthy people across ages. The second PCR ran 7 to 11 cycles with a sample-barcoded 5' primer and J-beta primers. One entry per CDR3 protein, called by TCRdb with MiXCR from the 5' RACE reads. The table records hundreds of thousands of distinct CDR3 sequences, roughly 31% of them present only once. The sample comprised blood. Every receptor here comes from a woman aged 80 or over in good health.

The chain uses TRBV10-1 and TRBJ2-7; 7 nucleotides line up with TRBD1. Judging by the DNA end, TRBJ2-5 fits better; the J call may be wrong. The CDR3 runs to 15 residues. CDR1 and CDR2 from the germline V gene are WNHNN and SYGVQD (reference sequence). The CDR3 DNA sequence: TGCGCCAGCAGTGTCCGGGACAGAAACCAAGAGACCCAGTACTTC. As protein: CASSVRDRNQETQYF.

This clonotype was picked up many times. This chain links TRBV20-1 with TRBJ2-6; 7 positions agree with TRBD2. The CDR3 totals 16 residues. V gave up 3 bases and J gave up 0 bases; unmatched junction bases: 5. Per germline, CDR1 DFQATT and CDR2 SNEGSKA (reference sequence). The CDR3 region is CSARWGGNSGANVLTF. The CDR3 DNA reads TGCAGTGCTAGGTGGGGGGGGAACTCTGGGGCCAACGTCCTGACTTTC.

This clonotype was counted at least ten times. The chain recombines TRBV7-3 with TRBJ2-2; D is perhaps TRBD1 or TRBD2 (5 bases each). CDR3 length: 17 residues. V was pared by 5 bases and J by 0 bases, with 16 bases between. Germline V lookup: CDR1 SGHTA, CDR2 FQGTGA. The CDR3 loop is CASSGFGGIANTGELFF. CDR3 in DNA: TGTGCCAGCAGCGGATTTGGGGGAATAGCGAACACCGGGGAGCTGTTTTTT.

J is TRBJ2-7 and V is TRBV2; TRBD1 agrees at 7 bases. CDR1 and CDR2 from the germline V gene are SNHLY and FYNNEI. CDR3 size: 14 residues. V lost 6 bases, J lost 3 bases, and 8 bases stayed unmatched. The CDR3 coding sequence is TGTGCCAGCAGGAGACAGGGTGAACACTACGAGCAGTACTTC. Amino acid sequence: CASRRQGEHYEQYF.

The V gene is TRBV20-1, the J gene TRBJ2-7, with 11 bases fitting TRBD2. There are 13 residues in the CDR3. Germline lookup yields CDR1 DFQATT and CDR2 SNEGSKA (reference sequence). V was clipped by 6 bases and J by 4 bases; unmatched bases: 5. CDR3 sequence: CSAYSGGAYEQYF. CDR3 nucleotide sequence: TGCAGTGCCTATAGCGGGGGGGCGTACGAGCAGTACTTC.

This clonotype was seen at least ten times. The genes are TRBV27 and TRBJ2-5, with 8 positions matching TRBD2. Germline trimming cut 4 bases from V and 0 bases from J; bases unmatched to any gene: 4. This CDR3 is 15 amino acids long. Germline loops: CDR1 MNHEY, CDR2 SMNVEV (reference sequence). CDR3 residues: CASSSGGAYQETQYF. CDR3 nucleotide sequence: TGTGCCAGCAGTTCGGGGGGGGCGTACCAAGAGACCCAGTACTTC.

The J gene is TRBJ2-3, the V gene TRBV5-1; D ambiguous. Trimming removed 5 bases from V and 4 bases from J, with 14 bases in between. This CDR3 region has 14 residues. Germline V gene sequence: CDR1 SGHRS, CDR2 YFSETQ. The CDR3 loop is CASRAGPLADTQYF. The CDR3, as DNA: TGCGCCAGCAGGGCCGGGCCCCTAGCAGATACGCAGTATTTT.

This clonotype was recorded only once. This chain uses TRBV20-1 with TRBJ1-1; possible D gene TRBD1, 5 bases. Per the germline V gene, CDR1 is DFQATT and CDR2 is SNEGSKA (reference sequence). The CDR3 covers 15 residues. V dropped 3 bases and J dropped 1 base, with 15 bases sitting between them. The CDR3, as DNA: TGCAGTGCTAGGTTGACGGGGGATTCGAACACTGAAGCTTTCTTT. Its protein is CSARLTGDSNTEAFF.

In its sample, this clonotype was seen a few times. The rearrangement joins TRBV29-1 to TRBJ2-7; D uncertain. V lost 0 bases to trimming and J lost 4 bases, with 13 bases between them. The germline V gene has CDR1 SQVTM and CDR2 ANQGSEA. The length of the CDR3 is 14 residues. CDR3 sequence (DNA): TGCAGCGTTGAAGACCCAGGTAGAAGTTACGAGCAGTACTTC. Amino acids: CSVEDPGRSYEQYF.

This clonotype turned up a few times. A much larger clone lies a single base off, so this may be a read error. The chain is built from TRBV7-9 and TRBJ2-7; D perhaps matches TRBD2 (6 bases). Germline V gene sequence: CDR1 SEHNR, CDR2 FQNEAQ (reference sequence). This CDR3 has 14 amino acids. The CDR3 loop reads CASSLGDWSYGQYF. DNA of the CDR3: TGTGCCAGCAGCTTAGGGGACTGGTCCTACGGGCAGTACTTC.

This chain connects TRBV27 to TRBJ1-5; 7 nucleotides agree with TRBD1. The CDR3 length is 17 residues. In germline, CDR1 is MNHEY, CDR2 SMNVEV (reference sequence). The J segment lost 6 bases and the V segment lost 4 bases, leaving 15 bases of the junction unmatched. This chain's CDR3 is CASSSPPGPGGPQPQHF. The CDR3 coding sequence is TGTGCCAGCAGTTCCCCACCCGGGCCAGGGGGACCTCAGCCCCAGCATTTT.

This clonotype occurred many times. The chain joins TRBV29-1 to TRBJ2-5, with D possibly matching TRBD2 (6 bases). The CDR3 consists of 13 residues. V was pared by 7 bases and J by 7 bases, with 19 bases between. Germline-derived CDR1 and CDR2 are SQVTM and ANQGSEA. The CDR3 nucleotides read TGCAGCGCTTGCCGGGACTCCCCAAGGACCCAGTACTTC. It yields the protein CSACRDSPRTQYF. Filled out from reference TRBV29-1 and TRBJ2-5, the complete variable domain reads SAVISQKPSRDICQRGTSLTIQCQVDSQVTMMFWYRQQPGQSLTLIATANQGSEATYESGFVIDKFPISRPNLTFSTLTVSNMSPEDSSIYLCSACRDSPRTQYFGPGTRLLVL.

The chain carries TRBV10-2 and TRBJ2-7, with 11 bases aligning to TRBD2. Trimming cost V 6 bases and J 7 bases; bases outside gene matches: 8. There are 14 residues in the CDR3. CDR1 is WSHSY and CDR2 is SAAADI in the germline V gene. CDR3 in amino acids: CASRVAGGQGEQYF. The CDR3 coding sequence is TGCGCCAGCAGGGTAGCGGGGGGGCAGGGTGAGCAGTACTTC.

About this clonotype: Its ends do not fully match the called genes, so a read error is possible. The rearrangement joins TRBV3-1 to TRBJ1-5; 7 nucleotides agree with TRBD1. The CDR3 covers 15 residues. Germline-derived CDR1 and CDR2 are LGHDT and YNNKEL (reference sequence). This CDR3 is CVSSGTGVGNQPQHF. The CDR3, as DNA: TGTGTCAGCAGCGGAACAGGGGTGGGCAATCAGCCCCAGCATTTT.

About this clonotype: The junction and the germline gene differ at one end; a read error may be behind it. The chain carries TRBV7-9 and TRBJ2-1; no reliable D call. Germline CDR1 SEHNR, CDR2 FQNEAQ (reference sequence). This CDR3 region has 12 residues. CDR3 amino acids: CASSLIQNEQCF. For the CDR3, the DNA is TGTGCCAGCAGCTTAATCCAGAATGAGCAGTGCTTC.

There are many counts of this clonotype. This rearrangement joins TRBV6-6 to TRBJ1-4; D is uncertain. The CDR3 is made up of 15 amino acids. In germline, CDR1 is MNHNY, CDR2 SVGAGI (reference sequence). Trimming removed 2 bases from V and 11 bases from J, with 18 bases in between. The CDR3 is CASSYDAVQAEKLFF. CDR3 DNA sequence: TGTGCCAGCAGTTACGATGCGGTTCAGGCGGAGAAACTGTTTTTT.

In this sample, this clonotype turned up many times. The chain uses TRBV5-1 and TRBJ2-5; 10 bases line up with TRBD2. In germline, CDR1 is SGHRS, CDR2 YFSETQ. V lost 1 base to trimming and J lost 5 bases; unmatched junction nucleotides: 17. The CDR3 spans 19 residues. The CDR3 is CASSLSLILAGGDGETQYF. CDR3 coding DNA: TGCGCCAGCAGCTTGTCCCTGATATTAGCGGGGGGTGACGGGGAGACCCAGTACTTC.

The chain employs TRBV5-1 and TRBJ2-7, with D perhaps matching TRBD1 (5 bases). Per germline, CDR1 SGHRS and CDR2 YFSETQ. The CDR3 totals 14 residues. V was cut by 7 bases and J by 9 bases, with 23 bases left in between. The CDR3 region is CASGPGQTLQGQYF. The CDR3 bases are TGCGCCAGCGGCCCAGGACAAACCCTTCAAGGGCAGTACTTC.

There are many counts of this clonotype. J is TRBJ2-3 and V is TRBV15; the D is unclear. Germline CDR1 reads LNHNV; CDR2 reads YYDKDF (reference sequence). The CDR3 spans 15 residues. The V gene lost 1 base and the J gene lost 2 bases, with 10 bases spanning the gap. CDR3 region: CATSRGFRSTDTQYF. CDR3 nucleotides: TGTGCCACCAGCAGAGGCTTCAGGTCCACAGATACGCAGTATTTT.

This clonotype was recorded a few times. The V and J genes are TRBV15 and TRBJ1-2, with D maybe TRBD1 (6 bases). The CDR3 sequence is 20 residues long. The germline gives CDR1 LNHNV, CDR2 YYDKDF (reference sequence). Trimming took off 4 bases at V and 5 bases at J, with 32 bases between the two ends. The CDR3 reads CATSKDPSTGNARLLYGYTF. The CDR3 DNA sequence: TGTGCCACCAGCAAAGACCCCTCCACAGGGAACGCTCGCCTTCTTTATGGCTACACCTTC.

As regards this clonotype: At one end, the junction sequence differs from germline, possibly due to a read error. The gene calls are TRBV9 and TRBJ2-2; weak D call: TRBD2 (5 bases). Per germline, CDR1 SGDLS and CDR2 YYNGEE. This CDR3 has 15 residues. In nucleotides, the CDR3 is TGTGCCAGCAGCGTGTCCGTGACGAACACCGGGGAGCGGTTTTTT. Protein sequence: CASSVSVTNTGERFF.

CDR3 in DNA: TGTGCCAGCAGCCTAGGGGGACACCGTAATTCACCCCTCCACTTT. This gives the protein CASSLGGHRNSPLHF. The chain employs TRBV7-2 and TRBJ1-6, with TRBD1 as a possible D gene (6 bases). The CDR3 spans 15 residues. The germline V gene encodes CDR1 SGHTA and CDR2 FQGNSA. Trimming took 5 bases from V and 6 from J, leaving 14 bases between them.

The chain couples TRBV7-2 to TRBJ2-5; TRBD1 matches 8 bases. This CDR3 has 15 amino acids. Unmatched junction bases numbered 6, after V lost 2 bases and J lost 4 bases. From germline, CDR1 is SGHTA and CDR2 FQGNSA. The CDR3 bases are TGTGCCAGCAGCTTAAACAGGGGGAGTCCAGAGACCCAGTACTTC. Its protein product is CASSLNRGSPETQYF.